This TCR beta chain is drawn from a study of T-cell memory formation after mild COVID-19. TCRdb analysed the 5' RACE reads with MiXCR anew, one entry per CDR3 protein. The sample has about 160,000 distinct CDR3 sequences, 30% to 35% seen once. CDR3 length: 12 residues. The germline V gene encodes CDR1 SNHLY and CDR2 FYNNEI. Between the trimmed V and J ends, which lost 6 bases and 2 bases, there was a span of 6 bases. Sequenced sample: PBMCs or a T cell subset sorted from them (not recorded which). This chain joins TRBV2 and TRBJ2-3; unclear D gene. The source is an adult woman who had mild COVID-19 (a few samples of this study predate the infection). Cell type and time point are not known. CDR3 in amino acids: CASRTNTDTQYF. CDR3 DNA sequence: TGTGCCAGCAGGACCAACACAGATACGCAGTATTTT.